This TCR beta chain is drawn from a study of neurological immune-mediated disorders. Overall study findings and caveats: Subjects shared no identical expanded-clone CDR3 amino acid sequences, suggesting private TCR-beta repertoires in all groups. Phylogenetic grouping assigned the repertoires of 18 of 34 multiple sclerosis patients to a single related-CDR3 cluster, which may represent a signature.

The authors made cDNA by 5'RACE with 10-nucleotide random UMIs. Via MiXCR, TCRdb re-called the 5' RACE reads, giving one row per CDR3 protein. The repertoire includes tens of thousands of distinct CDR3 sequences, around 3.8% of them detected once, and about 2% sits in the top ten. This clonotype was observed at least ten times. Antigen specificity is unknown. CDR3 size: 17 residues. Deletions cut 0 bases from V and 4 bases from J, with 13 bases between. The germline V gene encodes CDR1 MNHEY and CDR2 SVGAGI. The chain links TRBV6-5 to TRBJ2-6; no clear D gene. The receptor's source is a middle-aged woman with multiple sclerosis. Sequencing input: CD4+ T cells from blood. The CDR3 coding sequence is TGTGCCAGCAGTTACTCGTTGTTCCCCGCGGGGGCCAACGTCCTGACTTTC. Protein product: CASSYSLFPAGANVLTF.